The next 3 T cell receptor beta chains were all read from a single sample in a study. One entry per CDR3 protein, called by TCRdb with MiXCR from the 5' RACE reads. The sample yields about 50,000 distinct CDR3 sequences, roughly 28% seen once. The sample taken for sequencing was naive CD4+ T cells sorted from blood. The subset was: naive CD4+ T cells, CD4+CD45RA+CD25-. The receptors here all came from a female donor with breast cancer.

This clonotype was recorded a few times. No conserved phenylalanine or tryptophan ends this CDR3, so it is likely a read error. The rearrangement joins TRBV7-2 to TRBJ1-1; D remains unclear. This CDR3 has 12 amino acids. Germline V gene lookup returns CDR1 SGHTA and CDR2 FQGNSA. V lost 2 bases, J lost 5 bases, and 6 bases lay in between. DNA for the CDR3: TGTGCCAGCAGCTTAATCCAGACTGAAGCTTTCTGT. Translated, it gives CASSLIQTEAFC.

This clonotype was picked up a small number of times. The rearrangement uses TRBV5-1 and TRBJ2-3; the match to TRBD2 covers 9 bases. This CDR3 is 16 amino acids long. The V gene's germline CDR1 is SGHRS and CDR2 YFSETQ. V lost 4 bases and J lost 2; bases outside the gene matches: 8. CDR3 protein: CASSITAGGPTDTQYF. The CDR3 coding sequence is TGCGCCAGCAGCATTACGGCGGGGGGGCCCACAGATACGCAGTATTTT.

This clonotype was found a few times. J is TRBJ2-1 and V is TRBV7-2; TRBD1 matches 9 bases. Per germline, CDR1 SGHTA and CDR2 FQGNSA. V was clipped by 1 base and J by 7 bases; unmatched bases: 5. The CDR3 has 15 residues. The DNA for the CDR3 is TGTGCCAGCAGCTTAGGTGGGACAGGGCGTAATGAGCAGTTCTTC. Protein: CASSLGGTGRNEQFF.